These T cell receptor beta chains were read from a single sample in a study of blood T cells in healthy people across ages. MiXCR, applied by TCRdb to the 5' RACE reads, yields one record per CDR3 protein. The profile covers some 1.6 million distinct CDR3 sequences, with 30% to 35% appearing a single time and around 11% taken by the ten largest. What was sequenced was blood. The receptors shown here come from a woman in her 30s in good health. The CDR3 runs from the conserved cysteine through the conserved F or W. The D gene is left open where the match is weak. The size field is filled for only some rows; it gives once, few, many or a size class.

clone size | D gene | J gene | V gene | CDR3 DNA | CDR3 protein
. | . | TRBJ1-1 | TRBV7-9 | TGTGCCAGCAGCTTATACCCTCGGACGAAGAACACTGAAGCTTTCTTT | CASSLYPRTKNTEAFF
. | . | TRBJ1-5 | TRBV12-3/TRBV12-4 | TGTGCCAGCAGTTTCCTGTCAGGGAATCAGCCCCAGCATTTT | CASSFLSGNQPQHF
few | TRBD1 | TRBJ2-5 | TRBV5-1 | TGCGCCAGCAGCTTGCGGGGACAGGGGGCAGATGAGCAGTACTTC | CASSLRGQGADEQYF
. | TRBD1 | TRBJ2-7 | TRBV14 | TGTGCCAGCAGCCAAGCGGGCCGGGACAGGCATGGCGAGCAGTACTTC | CASSQAGRDRHGEQYF
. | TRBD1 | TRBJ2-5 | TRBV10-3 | TGTGCCATCAGTGAAGGACAGGGGGGCTACAAAGAGACCCAGTACTTC | CAISEGQGGYKETQYF
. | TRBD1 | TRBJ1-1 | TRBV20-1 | TGCAGTGCTAGTCTTGTGTTTGGGACAGCCACTGAAGCTTTCTTT | CSASLVFGTATEAFF
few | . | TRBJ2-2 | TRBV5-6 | TGTGCCAGCAGCCGACCTAGCACCGGGGAGCTGTTTTTT | CASSRPSTGELFF
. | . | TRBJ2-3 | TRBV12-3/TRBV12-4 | TGTGCCACCATCCTAGGGAGGAGACGCACAGATACGCAGTATTTT | CATILGRRRTDTQYF
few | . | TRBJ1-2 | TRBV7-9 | TGTGCCAGCAGCTACCATGATGCGGGGGTGCGCTATGGCTACACCTTC | CASSYHDAGVRYGYTF
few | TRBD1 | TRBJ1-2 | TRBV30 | TGTGCCTGGAGTGACAGGGGACCTTATGGCTACACCTTC | CAWSDRGPYGYTF
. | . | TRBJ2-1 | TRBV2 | TGTGCCAGCATATTACTCCTCTTGAGCTCCTACAATGAGCAGTTCTTC | CASILLLLSSYNEQFF
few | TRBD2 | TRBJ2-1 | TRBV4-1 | TGCGCCAGCAGCCGTCAGCGGGGGGGGGTTTACAATGAGCAGTTCTTC | CASSRQRGGVYNEQFF
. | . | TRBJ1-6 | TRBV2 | TGTGCCAGCAGTGTATTAGGGTCACCCCTCCACTTT | CASSVLGSPLHF
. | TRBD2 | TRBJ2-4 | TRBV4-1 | TGCGCCAGCAGCCAAGGCCGACTAGCGGGAGCCCGGGAGCAGTACTTC | CASSQGRLAGAREQYF
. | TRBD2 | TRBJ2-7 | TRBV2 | TGTGCCAGCAGTGACGGGGGGACCAAGTTTATGGAGCAGTACTTC | CASSDGGTKFMEQYF
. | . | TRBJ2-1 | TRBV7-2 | TGTGCCAGCAGCTCAGCGGGTATTTCCGCGAATGAGCAGTTCTTC | CASSSAGISANEQFF
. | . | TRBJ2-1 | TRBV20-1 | TGCAGTGCTAGAGATAGTACTAGCGCCAGGGGGGAGCAGTTCTTC | CSARDSTSARGEQFF
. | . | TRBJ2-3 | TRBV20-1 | TGCAGTGCTAGAGATCCCATCGCAGATACGCAGTATTTT | CSARDPIADTQYF
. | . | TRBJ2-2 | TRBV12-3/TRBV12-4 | TGTGCCAGCAGCACCGACAGGCATTGGCCCGGGGAGCTGTTTTTT | CASSTDRHWPGELFF
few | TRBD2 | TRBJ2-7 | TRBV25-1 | TGTGCCAGCAGTCCTATGGGAGGGACTAGCGGGAGTGTCTACGAGCAGTACTTC | CASSPMGGTSGSVYEQYF
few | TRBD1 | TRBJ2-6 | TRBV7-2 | TGTGCCAGCAGCTCGCAGGGGACAGGGGCTGCAGGGGCCAACGTCCTGACTTTC | CASSSQGTGAAGANVLTF
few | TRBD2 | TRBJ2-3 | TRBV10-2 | TGCGCCAGCAGTGAGCGGAGCGGGGGCCCAGATACGCAGTATTTT | CASSERSGGPDTQYF
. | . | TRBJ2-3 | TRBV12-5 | TGTGCTAGTGGTTTGGGGACAGACACAGATACGCAGTATTTT | CASGLGTDTDTQYF
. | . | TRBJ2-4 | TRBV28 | TGTGCCAGCAGTCCCAGTTTGGTAGCCAAAAACATTCAGTACTTC | CASSPSLVAKNIQYF
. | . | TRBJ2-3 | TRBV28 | TGTGCCAGCAGCCCACTCCCACTATCGGAAACAGATACGCAGTATTTT | CASSPLPLSETDTQYF
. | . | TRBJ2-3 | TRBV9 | TGTGCCAGCAGCGCATTCGGCCGTCCGGGAACAGATACGCAGTATTTT | CASSAFGRPGTDTQYF
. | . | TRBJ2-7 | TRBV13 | TGTGCCAGCAGCTTAGGCAAAGGGACTCGACCTGCGGGGGCCCAGTACTTC | CASSLGKGTRPAGAQYF
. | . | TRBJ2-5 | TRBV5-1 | TGCGCCAGCAGCTTGGTCCCTACTCCCCAAGAGACCCAGTACTTC | CASSLVPTPQETQYF
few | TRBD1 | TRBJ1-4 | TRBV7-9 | TGTGCCAGCAGCAAGCCGGGACAGGATAATGAAAAACTGTTTTTT | CASSKPGQDNEKLFF
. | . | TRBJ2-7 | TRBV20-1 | TGCAGTGCTCGCGGGTCGAGCTCCTACGAGCAGTACTTC | CSARGSSSYEQYF
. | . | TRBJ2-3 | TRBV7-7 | TGTGCCAGCGGCTTGACTCTTGCGGGCCCTAGCACAGATACGCAGTATTTT | CASGLTLAGPSTDTQYF
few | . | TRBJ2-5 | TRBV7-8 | TGTGCCAGCAGCCTCACACGTTGGCTAAAAGAGACCCAGTACTTC | CASSLTRWLKETQYF
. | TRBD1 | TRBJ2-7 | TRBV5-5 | TGTGCCAGCAGCGTGGGGACAGCCCCCTCCTACGAGCAGTACTTC | CASSVGTAPSYEQYF
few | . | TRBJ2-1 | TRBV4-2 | TGTGCCAGCAGCCAAGATAGCGAGGGGGTGTCCTACAATGAGCAGTTCTTC | CASSQDSEGVSYNEQFF
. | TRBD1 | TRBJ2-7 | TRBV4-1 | TGCGCCAGCAGCCAAGATTTTCCGGACAGGGGGGCAGGCAACGAGCAGTACTTC | CASSQDFPDRGAGNEQYF
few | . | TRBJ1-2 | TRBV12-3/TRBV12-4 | TGTGCCAGCAGCGGACGTTTAGCTAACTATGGCTACACCTTC | CASSGRLANYGYTF
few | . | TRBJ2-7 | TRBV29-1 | TGCAGCGTTGATGCGGGGGCTGACTACGAGCAGTACTTC | CSVDAGADYEQYF
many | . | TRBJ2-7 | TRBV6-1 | TGTGCCAGCAGTGAGGGGACCCCACGAGGCTCCTACGAGCAGTACTTC | CASSEGTPRGSYEQYF
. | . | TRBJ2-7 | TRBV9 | TGTGCCAGCAGCGATAGCGGAGACGCCTACGAGCAGTACTTC | CASSDSGDAYEQYF
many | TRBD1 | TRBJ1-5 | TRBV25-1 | TGTGCCAGCAGTCAAACAGGGGGGGGTCAGCCCCAGCATTTT | CASSQTGGGQPQHF
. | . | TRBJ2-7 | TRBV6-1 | TGTGCCAGCATGGATCCCGGGGCCCCCTACGAGCAGTACTTC | CASMDPGAPYEQYF
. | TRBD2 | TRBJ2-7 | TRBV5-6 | TGTGCCAGCAGCTTGGCCCGAATGGGGCTAGCGGGAGAGAGGGTGGGCTACGAGCAGTACTTC | CASSLARMGLAGERVGYEQYF
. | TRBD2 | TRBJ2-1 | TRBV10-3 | TGTGCCACGGTCTCGGAGCGGGGGATAATCGAGCAGTTCTTC | CATVSERGIIEQFF
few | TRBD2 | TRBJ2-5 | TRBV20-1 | TGCAGTGCTCCCCGACTAGCGGGAGGGCGAAGAGAGACCCAGTACTTC | CSAPRLAGGRRETQYF